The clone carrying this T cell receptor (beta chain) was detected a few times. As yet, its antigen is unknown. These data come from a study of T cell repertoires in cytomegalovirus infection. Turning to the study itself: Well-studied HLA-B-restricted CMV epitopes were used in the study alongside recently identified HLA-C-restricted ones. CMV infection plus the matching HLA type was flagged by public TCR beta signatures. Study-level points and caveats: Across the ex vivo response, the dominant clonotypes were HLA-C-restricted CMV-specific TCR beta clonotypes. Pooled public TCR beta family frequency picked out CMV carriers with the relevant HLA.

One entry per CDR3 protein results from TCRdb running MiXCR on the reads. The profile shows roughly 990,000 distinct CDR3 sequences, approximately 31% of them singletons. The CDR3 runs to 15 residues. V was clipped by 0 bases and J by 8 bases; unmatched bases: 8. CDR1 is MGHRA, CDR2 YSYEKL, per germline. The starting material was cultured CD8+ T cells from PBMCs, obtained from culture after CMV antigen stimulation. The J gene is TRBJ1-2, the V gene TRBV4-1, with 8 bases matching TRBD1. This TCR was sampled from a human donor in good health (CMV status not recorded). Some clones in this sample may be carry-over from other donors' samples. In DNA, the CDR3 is TGCGCCAGCAGCCAAGATCCCGGACAGGGATACGGCTACACCTTC. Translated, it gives CASSQDPGQGYGYTF.